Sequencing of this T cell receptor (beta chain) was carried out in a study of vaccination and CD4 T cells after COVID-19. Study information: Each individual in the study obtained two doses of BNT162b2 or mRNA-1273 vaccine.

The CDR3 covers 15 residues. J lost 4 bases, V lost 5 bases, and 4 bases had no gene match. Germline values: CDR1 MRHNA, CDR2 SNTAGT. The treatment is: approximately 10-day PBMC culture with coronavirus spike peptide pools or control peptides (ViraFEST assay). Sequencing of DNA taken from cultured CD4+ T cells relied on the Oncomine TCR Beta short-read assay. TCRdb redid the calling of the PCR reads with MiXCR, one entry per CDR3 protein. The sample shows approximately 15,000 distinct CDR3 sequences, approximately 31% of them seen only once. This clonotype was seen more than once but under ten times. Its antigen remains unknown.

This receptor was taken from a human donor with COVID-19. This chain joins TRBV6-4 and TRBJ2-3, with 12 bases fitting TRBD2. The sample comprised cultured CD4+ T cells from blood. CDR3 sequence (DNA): TGTGCCAGCAGTCCGACTAGCGGGGGCCCAGATACGCAGTATTTT. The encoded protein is CASSPTSGGPDTQYF.